One sample yielded the 5 T cell receptor beta chains listed below, sequenced in a study of T cell responses to AZD1222 COVID-19 vaccine. Measured with immunoSEQ multiplex PCR; TCRdb has only the in-frame clones, and not every one. The table includes some 150,000 clones, more than 85% detected once. The sequencing here drew on peripheral blood, taken 28 days after the second AZD1222 dose. All receptors derive from an adult who received the AZD1222 COVID-19 vaccine.

This clone was seen only once. The V call is TRBV27, the J call TRBJ2-5, with 7 positions matching TRBD1. Germline V gene sequence: CDR1 MNHEY, CDR2 SMNVEV (reference sequence). V was pared by 11 bases and J by 2 bases, with 8 bases of the junction left unmatched. The CDR3 length is 13 residues. The CDR3 sequence: CAVRDSFQETQYF. As DNA, the CDR3 is TGTGCCGTTAGGGACAGCTTTCAAGAGACCCAGTACTTC.

This chain uses TRBV5-4 with TRBJ2-1, with 10 bases that match TRBD1. The CDR3 length is 15 residues. V gave up 0 bases and J gave up 5 bases; unmatched junction bases: 2. Germline V gene lookup returns CDR1 SGHNT and CDR2 YYREEE (reference sequence). The CDR3 spells CASSLGQGADNEQFF. The DNA of the CDR3 is TGTGCCAGCAGCTTGGGACAGGGGGCTGACAATGAGCAGTTCTTC.

V and J are TRBV5-1 and TRBJ1-2; 12 bases map to TRBD1. The germline V gene has CDR1 SGHRS and CDR2 YFSETQ. V was pared by 1 base and J by 8 bases, with 6 bases of the junction left unmatched. CDR3 length: 15 residues. In DNA form, the CDR3 reads TGCGCCAGCAGCTTGTTGGGACAGGGGGCCCGCGGCTACACCTTC. Encoded protein: CASSLLGQGARGYTF. The variable domain in full, with the rest retrieved from reference TRBV5-1 and TRBJ1-2, is KAGVTQTPRYLIKTRGQQVTLSCSPISGHRSVSWYQQTPGQGLQFLFEYFSETQRNKGNFPGRFSGRQFSNSRSEMNVSTLELGDSALYLCASSLLGQGARGYTFGSGTRLTVV.

This chain uses TRBV7-6 with TRBJ2-7; 7 bases line up with TRBD1. Germline-derived CDR1 and CDR2 are SGHVS and FNYEAQ. The V segment lost 6 bases and the J segment 7 bases; nucleotides outside the gene matches: 9. This CDR3 contains 13 residues. The CDR3 sequence: CASSVTGEREQYF. For the CDR3, the DNA is TGTGCCAGCAGTGTTACAGGGGAGAGGGAGCAGTACTTC.

The chain joins TRBV11-2 to TRBJ2-7; 10 nucleotides match TRBD2. The J segment lost 2 bases and the V segment lost 5 bases, leaving 3 bases of the junction unmatched. This CDR3 has 14 amino acids. Germline V gene sequence: CDR1 SGHAT, CDR2 FQNNGV. The CDR3, as DNA: TGTGCCAGCAGCCGGACTAGCGGAGCCTACGAGCAGTACTTC. As protein: CASSRTSGAYEQYF.